Shown below are 7 T cell receptor beta chains from a single sample sequenced in a study of OX40 agonist ivuxolimab in advanced cancers. TCRdb's table, derived via immunoSEQ multiplex PCR, lists solely in-frame clones and lacks some. Of some 77,000 clones listed, 75% to 90% are singletons. The sample consisted of CD4+ or CD8+ T cells sorted from blood, taken in a trial of the OX40 agonist ivuxolimab. The receptors were sampled from an adult with an advanced solid tumor such as melanoma, head and neck, liver or kidney cancer.

The gene calls are TRBV19 and TRBJ2-5, with 8 bases that match TRBD1. With 5 bases clipped from V and 3 bases from J, the junction kept 5 bases outside the gene matches. The CDR3 runs 14 residues. Germline values: CDR1 LNHDA, CDR2 SQIVND (reference sequence). CDR3 nucleotides: TGTGCCAGTAGTGCGCTGGACAGGGAAGAGACCCAGTACTTC. Protein: CASSALDREETQYF.

The chain employs TRBV19 and TRBJ1-3, with D unclear. This CDR3 region has 15 residues. Deletions cut 3 bases from V and 0 bases from J, with 9 bases between. The germline gives CDR1 LNHDA, CDR2 SQIVND (reference sequence). The CDR3 coding sequence is TGTGCCAGTAGTATGGGCAGACTCTCTGGAAACACCATATATTTT. Its translation is CASSMGRLSGNTIYF.

V usage is TRBV29-1 and J usage is TRBJ1-2; the D is unclear. This CDR3 is 11 amino acids long. With 5 bases removed from V and 6 bases from J, the gap between germline ends came to 10 bases. Germline V gene sequence: CDR1 SQVTM, CDR2 ANQGSEA. This CDR3 is CSVWSENGYTF. The CDR3 bases are TGCAGCGTTTGGTCGGAGAATGGCTACACCTTC.

This chain joins TRBV7-8 and TRBJ1-2, with D possibly being TRBD1 (5 bases). There are 16 residues in the CDR3. The V gene lost 2 bases and the J gene lost 2 bases, with 15 bases spanning the gap. Per germline, CDR1 SGHVS and CDR2 FQNEAQ. The CDR3 reads CASSLYGVRGNYGYTF. In nucleotides, the CDR3 is TGTGCCAGCAGCTTATATGGGGTCCGGGGGAACTATGGCTACACCTTC.

The chain links TRBV29-1 to TRBJ2-5; 11 bases fit TRBD1. V dropped 0 bases and J dropped 11; count of bases not matched to a gene: 8. Germline loops: CDR1 SQVTM, CDR2 ANQGSEA. The CDR3 consists of 14 residues. Here the CDR3 reads CSVEDGQGALEQYF. In DNA form, the CDR3 reads TGCAGCGTTGAAGACGGACAGGGGGCGCTTGAGCAGTACTTC.

The chain carries TRBV19 and TRBJ1-5; D gene unclear. Trimming took off 6 bases at V and 0 bases at J, with 9 bases between the two ends. The CDR3 length is 14 residues. Germline values: CDR1 LNHDA, CDR2 SQIVND (reference sequence). The CDR3 here is CASRARDSNQPQHF. The CDR3 coding sequence is TGTGCCAGTAGGGCGAGGGATAGCAATCAGCCCCAGCATTTT.

This chain joins TRBV2 and TRBJ2-5; 8 positions match TRBD2. The CDR3 contains 16 residues. V shed 6 bases, J shed 3 bases, and the junction held 12 bases outside the gene matches. The germline V gene has CDR1 SNHLY and CDR2 FYNNEI. CDR3 residues: CASSERGREGKETQYF. The CDR3 region has the DNA TGTGCCAGCAGCGAGCGGGGACGGGAGGGTAAAGAGACCCAGTACTTC.